This paragraph covers one T cell receptor (beta chain) sequence. Its target is not known. This specimen belongs to a study of T cells after yellow fever vaccination. Study-level points and caveats: Boosting was followed by the reappearance of most primary-vaccination clones (roughly 96% CD4, about 90% CD8). Shared CD4/CD8 clonotypes were a small share, likely from convergent recombination. A faster peak, day 5 versus 15, was reached by the weaker secondary response.

MiXCR was run by TCRdb on the 5' RACE reads, yielding one entry per CDR3 protein. The sample holds some 550,000 distinct CDR3 sequences, over 15% seen once. The CDR3 runs 14 residues. Germline CDR1 is MNHEY and CDR2 is SVGEGT. With 5 bases removed from V and 4 bases from J, the gap between germline ends came to 14 bases. Sequenced material: PBMCs, taken 15 days after the yellow fever booster vaccination. The chain has TRBV6-2 or TRBV6-3 and TRBJ1-1; no reliable D call. The TCR comes from a man aged 25 to 40 who received the YFV17D yellow fever vaccine. CDR3: CASSPGLPSTEAFF. The CDR3 nucleotides read TGTGCCAGCAGTCCCGGACTCCCTTCCACTGAAGCTTTCTTT.